The 21 T cell receptor beta chains below were found in one sample sequenced in a study of blood T cell repertoires in COVID-19 (dated by TCRdb to the early 2020s). The protocol used for the library was the immunoSEQ multiplex PCR assay. TCRdb obtained this table from immuneACCESS and retained in-frame rearrangements with V and J assigned. These tables miss some clones; where compared with another copy, unresolved V genes account for less than half of the shortfall, and the remainder is unexplained. Here the sample has roughly 63,000 clones; just under 90% occur a single time. The ten most abundant clones make up approximately 1.5% of the sample. The sequencing input was peripheral blood. The receptors were sampled from a man aged 60 to 69 with acute or convalescent COVID-19.

The V call is TRBV6-4, the J call TRBJ2-1, with 14 bases matching TRBD2. The germline V gene has CDR1 MRHNA and CDR2 SNTAGT. Trimming removed 6 bases from V and 8 bases from J; junction bases left unmatched: 6. The CDR3 contains 15 residues. This chain's CDR3 is CASSYGTSGSHEQFF. Written as DNA, the CDR3 is TGTGCCAGCAGCTACGGGACTAGCGGGAGTCATGAGCAGTTCTTC.

This clone was recorded once. This chain links TRBV11-3 with TRBJ2-5, with D tentatively TRBD2 (7 bases). CDR1 and CDR2 from the germline V gene are SGHNT and YENEEA. The CDR3 contains 14 residues. V was clipped by 7 bases and J by 5 bases, with 17 bases between them. The CDR3 bases are TGTGCCAGCACAAAGACCAGGGGAGGGGAGACCCAGTACTTC. Translated, it gives CASTKTRGGETQYF. The full variable domain, with the rest looked up from reference TRBV11-3 and TRBJ2-5, is EAGVVQSPRYKIIEKKQPVAFWCNPISGHNTLYWYLQNLGQGPELLIRYENEEAVDDSQLPKDRFSAERLKGVDSTLKIQPAELGDSAVYLCASTKTRGGETQYFGPGTRLLVL.

This clone was seen a handful of times. The chain employs TRBV28 and TRBJ2-1; TRBD2 agrees at 7 bases. Germline CDR1 and CDR2: MDHEN and SYDVKM. The CDR3 runs 15 residues. J was trimmed by 2 bases and V by 2 bases; bases with no gene match: 3. The CDR3 bases are TGTGCCAGCAGTTTAAGGCTAGCGGCCTACAATGAGCAGTTCTTC. Residues: CASSLRLAAYNEQFF.

The chain joins TRBV29-1 to TRBJ2-5; possible D gene TRBD1, 6 bases. Germline CDR1 reads SQVTM; CDR2 reads ANQGSEA. The CDR3 totals 11 residues. Between the trimmed V and J ends, which lost 8 bases and 5 bases, there was a span of 12 bases. The CDR3 DNA follows: TGCAGCATCGGGCAGGGGGAGACCCAGTACTTC. This sequence encodes CSIGQGETQYF.

This sequence joins TRBV4-2 and TRBJ2-3; 12 positions agree with TRBD1. Trimming at V came to 1 base and at J to 6 bases, leaving 8 bases not matched to a gene. The germline V gene encodes CDR1 LGHNA and CDR2 YNFKEQ. There are 17 residues in the CDR3. CDR3 in amino acids: CASSQGNRDRGPDTQYF. The CDR3 DNA reads TGTGCCAGCAGCCAAGGTAACCGGGACAGGGGGCCGGATACGCAGTATTTT.

The chain employs TRBV27 and TRBJ2-1, with TRBD1 matching over 8 bases. J lost 7 bases, V lost 5 bases, and 10 bases had no gene match. This CDR3 spans 15 amino acids. Germline V gives CDR1 MNHEY, CDR2 SMNVEV (reference sequence). Here the CDR3 reads CASSTAGTGYNEQFF. CDR3 nucleotides: TGTGCCAGCAGTACTGCAGGGACAGGATATAATGAGCAGTTCTTC.

This chain connects TRBV20-1 to TRBJ1-1, with 7 bases identical to TRBD1. Germline assignment: CDR1 DFQATT and CDR2 SNEGSKA (reference sequence). V lost 3 bases to trimming and J lost 0 bases; unmatched junction nucleotides: 10. The CDR3 has 16 amino acids. The DNA for the CDR3 is TGCAGTGCTAGTGTACACACCGGGACAGTGAACACTGAAGCTTTCTTT. Protein: CSASVHTGTVNTEAFF.

The V call is TRBV10-2, the J call TRBJ1-3; the D gene is possibly TRBD1 (5 bases). Trimming shortened V by 5 bases and J by 2 bases, and 10 bases separated the two germline ends. Looked up from germline, CDR1 is WSHSY and CDR2 is SAAADI. This CDR3 has 14 amino acids. The CDR3 reads CASSPAGAGNTIYF. The CDR3 DNA follows: TGCGCCAGCAGTCCTGCGGGGGCTGGAAACACCATATATTTT.

The chain joins TRBV3-1 (or the pseudogene TRBV3-2) to TRBJ2-2, with D tentatively TRBD2 (6 bases). The CDR3 length is 15 residues. Germline lookup yields CDR1 LGHDT and CDR2 YNNKEL (reference sequence). Trimming took off 2 bases at V and 6 bases at J, with 13 bases between the two ends. The CDR3 DNA follows: TGTGCCAGCAGCCAACCGGGACTCGGGGCCGGGGAGCTGTTTTTT. It encodes CASSQPGLGAGELFF.

This chain uses TRBV9 with TRBJ1-5; 7 bases agree with TRBD1. Germline-derived CDR1 and CDR2 are SGDLS and YYNGEE. V trimming: 4 bases; J trimming: 4 bases; junction bases outside the gene matches: 8. The CDR3 totals 15 residues. The DNA of the CDR3 is TGTGCCAGCAGCTCGTCAGGGACAGAGAATCAGCCCCAGCATTTT. Protein sequence: CASSSSGTENQPQHF. Using reference TRBV9 and TRBJ1-5 for the parts outside the CDR3, the full variable domain is DSGVTQTPKHLITATGQRVTLRCSPRSGDLSVYWYQQSLDQGLQFLIQYYNGEERAKGNILERFSAQQFPDLHSELNLSSLELGDSALYFCASSSSGTENQPQHFGDGTRLSIL.

V is TRBV19 and J is TRBJ1-6; D is unresolved. V shed 0 bases and J shed 4 bases, with 4 bases lying between them. The CDR3 covers 14 residues. Per the germline V gene, CDR1 is LNHDA and CDR2 is SQIVND (reference sequence). The chain's CDR3 is CASSIDGYNSPLHF. The CDR3 DNA reads as TGTGCCAGTAGTATAGACGGGTATAATTCACCCCTCCACTTT. The variable domain in full, completed from reference TRBV19 and TRBJ1-6, reads DGGITQSPKYLFRKEGQNVTLSCEQNLNHDAMYWYRQDPGQGLRLIYYSQIVNDFQKGDIAEGYSVSREKKESFPLTVTSAQKNPTAFYLCASSIDGYNSPLHFGNGTRLTVT.

As to this clone: This same CDR3 is encoded by further DNA sequences in the sample. The chain recombines TRBV19 with TRBJ2-7; 9 positions agree with TRBD1. V dropped 7 bases and J dropped 2; count of bases not matched to a gene: 12. The CDR3 length is 16 residues. The germline gives CDR1 LNHDA, CDR2 SQIVND (reference sequence). The CDR3 spells CASTRTGTGLPYEQYF. The CDR3 coding sequence is TGTGCCAGTACTCGAACCGGGACAGGGCTCCCCTACGAGCAGTACTTC.

For the CDR3, the DNA is TGTGCCAGTAGTGGCGTTACAGGGGGCACTGAAGCTTTCTTT. Amino acid sequence: CASSGVTGGTEAFF. This chain uses TRBV19 with TRBJ1-1, with 8 nucleotides matching TRBD1. Germline CDR1 LNHDA, CDR2 SQIVND (reference sequence). This CDR3 is built from 14 residues. V lost 5 bases, J lost 4 bases, and 6 bases stayed unmatched.

The chain's CDR3 is CASSFHGSLSEQYF. The CDR3 coding sequence is TGTGCCAGCAGCTTCCACGGGTCCTTAAGCGAGCAGTACTTC. The V and J genes are TRBV9 and TRBJ2-7, with D hard to call. The CDR3 totals 14 residues. V lost 4 bases and J 6 bases, leaving 17 bases between the germline ends. Germline V gene data show CDR1 as SGDLS and CDR2 as YYNGEE.

This chain links TRBV9 with TRBJ1-2, with 9 bases fitting TRBD1. This CDR3 is 13 amino acids long. V lost 4 bases to trimming and J lost 5 bases; unmatched junction nucleotides: 3. Germline V CDR1 and CDR2: SGDLS, YYNGEE. CDR3 protein: CASSRTGVYGYTF. The CDR3 DNA sequence: TGTGCCAGCAGCCGGACAGGGGTGTATGGCTACACCTTC.

In this sample, this clone turned up once. The V and J genes are TRBV12-3 or TRBV12-4 and TRBJ2-1; D may be TRBD2 (5 bases). The CDR3 consists of 12 residues. V was clipped by 6 bases and J by 7 bases, with 10 bases between them. CDR3 in amino acids: CASSITRNEQFF. CDR3 nucleotide sequence: TGTGCCAGCAGCATAACTAGGAATGAGCAGTTCTTC.

The chain employs TRBV9 and TRBJ2-1, with TRBD2 identical over 8 bases. The CDR3 is 14 amino acids. CDR1 and CDR2 from the germline V gene are SGDLS and YYNGEE. Losses at the gene ends were 3 bases for V and 6 bases for J; bases not matched to a gene: 5. Here the CDR3 DNA reads TGTGCCAGCAGCGGGACTAGCCTACCCAATGAGCAGTTCTTC. It specifies CASSGTSLPNEQFF. The complete variable domain, with remaining parts taken from reference TRBV9 and TRBJ2-1, reads DSGVTQTPKHLITATGQRVTLRCSPRSGDLSVYWYQQSLDQGLQFLIQYYNGEERAKGNILERFSAQQFPDLHSELNLSSLELGDSALYFCASSGTSLPNEQFFGPGTRLTVL.

This clone was detected a few times. The V call is TRBV6-1, the J call TRBJ2-1, with 8 bases matching TRBD2. With 4 bases clipped from V and 10 bases from J, the junction kept 18 bases outside the gene matches. Germline V gene sequence: CDR1 MNHNS, CDR2 SASEGT. This CDR3 is 17 amino acids long. In nucleotides, the CDR3 is TGTGCCAGCAGTGTATCCCCCCCGGGACTAGTGGGAAGGGAGCAGTTCTTC. Protein product: CASSVSPPGLVGREQFF.

There are a few counts of this clone. CDR3 in DNA: TGTGCCAGCAGTTTCTCCCTTTTCGGGAGCAATCAGCCCCAGCATTTT. Protein: CASSFSLFGSNQPQHF. V usage is TRBV6-2 or TRBV6-3 and J usage is TRBJ1-5; D unresolved. The CDR3 consists of 16 residues. Germline CDR1 reads MNHEY; CDR2 reads SVGEGT. The germline V and J ends were trimmed by 4 bases and 1 base, with 14 bases remaining between them.

This clone appeared once. The chain carries TRBV2 and TRBJ2-1, with TRBD2 matching 10 bases. The J segment lost 9 bases and the V segment lost 6 bases, leaving 11 bases of the junction unmatched. The CDR3 has 15 residues. Germline loops: CDR1 SNHLY, CDR2 FYNNEI. CDR3 in DNA: TGTGCCAGCAGCGTCCTAGCGGGGGACTTGGGTGAGCAGTTCTTC. Protein product: CASSVLAGDLGEQFF.

The CDR3 here is CAWSAPEWNSYNEQFF. The CDR3 DNA is TGTGCCTGGAGTGCCCCGGAGTGGAACTCCTACAATGAGCAGTTCTTC. V gene TRBV30 combines with J gene TRBJ2-1; no definite D call. V lost 1 base to trimming and J lost 0 bases, with 13 bases between them. Germline values: CDR1 GTSNPN, CDR2 SVGIG (reference sequence). This CDR3 comprises 16 residues.